This TCR beta chain came from a study of blood T cells in healthy people across ages. The sample, around 9.9 milliliters of peripheral blood, was drawn from each donor. Primers used in a second PCR of about 7 to 12 cycles were a sample-barcoded 5' primer and a J-beta primer mix. MiXCR, applied by TCRdb to the 5' RACE reads, yields one record per CDR3 protein. In the table there are 1.5 million to 1.9 million distinct CDR3 sequences, approximately 39% of which are singletons. Specimen: blood. The TCR comes from a woman younger than 35 in good health.

CDR3 sequence (DNA): TGCGCCAGCAAGGCCTCTAGCACAGATACGCAGTATTTT. This gives the protein CASKASSTDTQYF. The V call is TRBV4-1, the J call TRBJ2-3; D is undetermined. The CDR3 loop spans 13 amino acids. Trimming shortened V by 7 bases and J by 0 bases, and 8 bases separated the two germline ends. Germline V CDR1 and CDR2: MGHRA, YSYEKL.